This T cell receptor beta chain is from a study of metastatic and nonmetastatic thyroid tumors. For the study at large: Thyroid patients, malignant and benign, had repertoires compared across blood and tumor or nodule tissue.

In this sample, this clone turned up many times. Antigen: not known. TCRdb re-called clones via MiXCR from the PCR reads. The table has 25,000 to 35,000 clones, about a sixth seen once. Overall study findings and caveats: Reportedly, malignant thyroid tumors had significantly higher TCR beta diversity than benign nodules, in blood and tumor.

The germline V and J ends were trimmed by 5 bases and 0 bases, with 8 bases remaining between them. The CDR3 length is 13 residues. The germline V gene has CDR1 SGHRS and CDR2 YFSETQ. None of the patients had undergone any treatment ahead of thyroid surgery. The sequenced sample consisted of blood. The TCR sequence derives from a female donor with papillary thyroid cancer or a benign thyroid nodule (not recorded which). Some clones in this sample may be carry-over from other donors' samples. The rearrangement links TRBV5-1 to TRBJ1-1; D not certain. CDR3 protein: CASSGSMNTEAFF. The CDR3, as DNA: TGCGCCAGCAGTGGTTCTATGAACACTGAAGCTTTCTTT.